These 30 T cell receptor beta chains share one sample of origin, sequenced in a study of STAT3 mutations in large granular lymphocyte leukemia. Broader study findings: Every T-LGLL patient had at least one immunodominant TCRbeta clonotype.

No antigen has been assigned to these receptors. Sequencing used immunoSEQ multiplex PCR; TCRdb keeps in-frame clones, though not all of them. The top ten clones hold approximately 0.43% of a sample with about 42,000 clones, 80% to 85% of them seen once. Input material: PBMCs. Every receptor here comes from a human donor with T large granular lymphocyte leukemia. Some clones in this sample may be carry-over from other donors' samples.

This clone appeared once. This sequence joins TRBV29-1 and TRBJ2-5; D is uncertain. The CDR3 covers 12 residues. In germline, CDR1 is SQVTM, CDR2 ANQGSEA. V shed 6 bases and J shed 1 base, with 9 bases lying between them. CDR3 nucleotide sequence: TGCAGCGTCGCGCGATCCCAAGAGACCCAGTACTTC. Encoded protein: CSVARSQETQYF. The variable domain in full, with the rest retrieved from reference TRBV29-1 and TRBJ2-5, is SAVISQKPSRDICQRGTSLTIQCQVDSQVTMMFWYRQQPGQSLTLIATANQGSEATYESGFVIDKFPISRPNLTFSTLTVSNMSPEDSSIYLCSVARSQETQYFGPGTRLLVL.

The V and J genes are TRBV5-1 and TRBJ2-7; D not resolved. In germline, CDR1 is SGHRS, CDR2 YFSETQ. The V and J ends lost 4 bases and 5 bases respectively, with 19 bases between them. The CDR3 is 15 residues long. The CDR3: CASSTGPTPMDEQYV. CDR3 sequence (DNA): TGCGCCAGCAGCACTGGGCCCACCCCGATGGACGAGCAGTACGTC.

The chain carries TRBV5-1 and TRBJ1-4, with D unresolved. The CDR3 sequence is 16 residues long. The V end was cut by 4 bases, the J end by 0 bases, with 13 bases between. Per the germline V gene, CDR1 is SGHRS and CDR2 is YFSETQ. The CDR3 loop reads CASSTQGRATNEKLFF. DNA of the CDR3: TGCGCCAGCAGCACGCAAGGACGGGCAACTAATGAAAAACTGTTTTTT.

The chain links TRBV20-1 to TRBJ2-3; D uncertain. Germline loops: CDR1 DFQATT, CDR2 SNEGSKA (reference sequence). V was cut by 3 bases and J by 3 bases, with 4 bases left in between. The CDR3 is made up of 11 amino acids. Here the CDR3 reads CSASTTDTQYF. The CDR3 nucleotides read TGCAGTGCTAGTACAACAGATACGCAGTATTTT.

The chain combines TRBV11-2 with TRBJ2-7; 11 bases fit TRBD1. Germline trimming cut 4 bases from V and 3 bases from J; bases unmatched to any gene: 14. From germline, CDR1 is SGHAT and CDR2 FQNNGV. The CDR3 contains 18 residues. The CDR3 region is CASSSGQGVQLLIYEQYV. The CDR3 region has the DNA TGTGCCAGCAGCTCGGGACAGGGGGTGCAACTTCTTATCTACGAGCAGTACGTC.

This clone has more than one count but fewer than ten. This chain links TRBV30 with TRBJ1-6, with 9 bases lining up with TRBD1. V lost 2 bases and J lost 9; bases outside the gene matches: 5. The CDR3 is made up of 14 amino acids. The germline gives CDR1 GTSNPN, CDR2 SVGIG (reference sequence). In nucleotides, the CDR3 is TGTGCCTGGAGTCGGGGACAGGGAGGTTCACCCCTCCACTTT. It yields the protein CAWSRGQGGSPLHF. Together with reference TRBV30 and TRBJ1-6, the CDR3 gives the full variable domain: SQTIHQWPATLVQPVGSPLSLECTVEGTSNPNLYWYRQAAGRGLQLLFYSVGIGQISSEVPQNLSASRPQDRQFILSSKKLLLSDSGFYLCAWSRGQGGSPLHFGNGTRLTVT.

V gene TRBV5-4 combines with J gene TRBJ2-3, with D uncertain. Germline V gene sequence: CDR1 SGHNT, CDR2 YYREEE (reference sequence). The CDR3 extends over 14 amino acids. Trimming stripped 6 bases from V and 3 bases from J, with 14 bases between. CDR3 sequence reads: CASNAALRTDTQYF. The CDR3 DNA sequence: TGTGCCAGCAACGCCGCCCTGAGGACAGATACGCAGTATTTT.

The CDR3 region is CASSLGLAGGQITDTQYF. The CDR3 DNA sequence: TGTGCCAGCAGCTTAGGACTAGCGGGGGGGCAAATCACAGATACGCAGTATTTT. J is TRBJ2-3 and V is TRBV7-9; 14 bases are a match to TRBD2. Trimming cost V 1 base and J 2 bases; bases outside gene matches: 5. The CDR3 totals 18 residues. Germline V gives CDR1 SEHNR, CDR2 FQNEAQ (reference sequence).

The V call is TRBV28, the J call TRBJ2-1; 8 positions match TRBD2. The CDR3 runs 15 residues. Unmatched junction bases numbered 7, after V lost 9 bases and J lost 0 bases. Per germline, CDR1 MDHEN and CDR2 SYDVKM. The CDR3 loop reads CASSGAPSSYNEQFF. The DNA for the CDR3 is TGTGCCAGTAGCGGGGCCCCGAGCTCCTACAATGAGCAGTTCTTC.

The J gene is TRBJ2-7, the V gene TRBV6-6; D is perhaps TRBD1 (6 bases). This CDR3 spans 14 amino acids. Germline V CDR1 and CDR2: MNHNY, SVGAGI (reference sequence). V was pared by 5 bases and J by 2 bases, with 13 bases between. The CDR3, as DNA: TGTGCCAGCAGTCCCAAACAGGGCCCCTACGAGCAGTACTTC. It specifies CASSPKQGPYEQYF.

The V and J genes are TRBV6-6 and TRBJ1-4, with D unclear. V was cut by 8 bases and J by 11 bases, with 15 bases left in between. The V gene's germline CDR1 is MNHNY and CDR2 SVGAGI (reference sequence). The CDR3 runs 12 residues. Here the CDR3 DNA reads TGTGCCAGCCATAAATTGTCGGGGAAACTGTTTTTT. Translation: CASHKLSGKLFF.

The V gene is TRBV7-2, the J gene TRBJ1-1; D is uncertain. The germline gives CDR1 SGHTA, CDR2 FQGNSA. The V end was cut by 1 base, the J end by 0 bases, with 3 bases between. The CDR3 totals 13 residues. In DNA, the CDR3 is TGTGCCAGCAGCTTAGTGGTGAACACTGAAGCTTTCTTT. Its translation is CASSLVVNTEAFF.

The CDR3 spells CASSYSIGGALTEAFF. The CDR3 nucleotides read TGTGCCAGCAGTTACTCAATTGGGGGGGCGCTAACTGAAGCTTTCTTT. The rearrangement links TRBV6-5 to TRBJ1-1, with D perhaps matching TRBD1 (6 bases). The CDR3 consists of 16 residues. The V end was cut by 0 bases, the J end by 5 bases, with 16 bases between. Germline V lookup: CDR1 MNHEY, CDR2 SVGAGI.

The chain couples TRBV9 to TRBJ2-1, with a weak D call TRBD2 (6 bases). Trimming took off 0 bases at V and 0 bases at J, with 10 bases between the two ends. The CDR3 contains 16 residues. Germline V CDR1 and CDR2: SGDLS, YYNGEE. The CDR3 is CASSVELRGSYNEQFF. The CDR3 DNA follows: TGTGCCAGCAGCGTAGAGTTGCGGGGCTCCTACAATGAGCAGTTCTTC.

The chain carries TRBV29-1 and TRBJ2-2; 11 positions match TRBD2. V dropped 7 bases and J dropped 7; count of bases not matched to a gene: 14. The CDR3 is 16 amino acids. The germline gives CDR1 SQVTM, CDR2 ANQGSEA. The CDR3 protein is CSAKGLAGGNGGELFF. The CDR3 DNA sequence: TGCAGCGCAAAAGGGCTAGCGGGGGGAAACGGCGGGGAGCTGTTTTTT.

The chain recombines TRBV7-2 with TRBJ2-1; 11 nucleotides agree with TRBD2. CDR3 length equals 13 residues. Losses at the gene ends were 8 bases for V and 8 bases for J; bases not matched to a gene: 5. Germline CDR1 and CDR2: SGHTA and FQGNSA. DNA of the CDR3: TGTGCCAGCGAGGCTAGCGGGGGGTATGAGCAGTTCTTC. This gives the protein CASEASGGYEQFF.

This rearrangement joins TRBV27 to TRBJ2-7; D ambiguous. With 2 bases removed from V and 3 bases from J, the gap between germline ends came to 8 bases. Looked up from germline, CDR1 is MNHEY and CDR2 is SMNVEV (reference sequence). This CDR3 region has 13 residues. Here the CDR3 DNA reads TGTGCCAGCAGTTTAAGACGGAACTACGAGCAGTACTTC. Translating gives CASSLRRNYEQYF.

This clone occurred a few times. The chain employs TRBV27 and TRBJ1-2, with D possibly TRBD1 on 5 matching bases. Germline values: CDR1 MNHEY, CDR2 SMNVEV (reference sequence). This CDR3 comprises 12 residues. Deletions cut 3 bases from V and 6 bases from J, with 8 bases between. CDR3 in amino acids: CASSFRGDGYTF. The CDR3 DNA reads TGTGCCAGCAGTTTCCGGGGCGATGGCTACACCTTC.

The chain couples TRBV5-1 to TRBJ1-3, with unresolved D. The germline gives CDR1 SGHRS, CDR2 YFSETQ. With 4 bases removed from V and 0 bases from J, the gap between germline ends came to 14 bases. The CDR3 totals 16 residues. CDR3 residues: CASSLSTAFSGNTIYF. In DNA form, the CDR3 reads TGCGCCAGCAGCCTATCAACAGCTTTCTCTGGAAACACCATATATTTT. The full variable domain, with the rest looked up from reference TRBV5-1 and TRBJ1-3, is KAGVTQTPRYLIKTRGQQVTLSCSPISGHRSVSWYQQTPGQGLQFLFEYFSETQRNKGNFPGRFSGRQFSNSRSEMNVSTLELGDSALYLCASSLSTAFSGNTIYFGEGSWLTVV.

The genes are TRBV15 and TRBJ1-1; TRBD1 aligns across 8 bases. V dropped 2 bases and J dropped 3; count of bases not matched to a gene: 2. This CDR3 has 14 amino acids. Per germline, CDR1 LNHNV and CDR2 YYDKDF (reference sequence). CDR3 amino acids: CATSRKQGDTEAFF. The DNA for the CDR3 is TGTGCCACCAGCAGAAAACAGGGGGACACTGAAGCTTTCTTT.

The V gene is TRBV14, the J gene TRBJ1-6, with 8 bases lining up with TRBD1. V lost 2 bases to trimming and J lost 7 bases; unmatched junction nucleotides: 4. This CDR3 is built from 15 residues. The germline gives CDR1 SGHDN, CDR2 FVKESK. CDR3 residues: CASSQIGQGNSPLHF. The CDR3 DNA reads as TGTGCCAGCAGCCAAATCGGACAGGGAAATTCACCCCTCCACTTT.

This chain connects TRBV7-2 to TRBJ2-7; TRBD2 agrees at 9 bases. The CDR3 contains 14 residues. Unmatched junction bases numbered 5, after V lost 5 bases and J lost 3 bases. Germline CDR1 SGHTA, CDR2 FQGNSA. The CDR3 DNA reads as TGTGCCAGCAGCCCCGCGGGAGGGGGCTACGAGCAGTACTTC. Translating gives CASSPAGGGYEQYF.

This chain joins TRBV6-5 and TRBJ2-1; TRBD2 is a possible D gene (6 bases). Trimming stripped 9 bases from V and 1 base from J, with 10 bases between. This CDR3 has 13 amino acids. CDR1 and CDR2 from the germline V gene are MNHEY and SVGAGI. The CDR3 nucleotides are TGTGCCAGTAAGGGGAGGTCCTACAATGAGCAGTTCTTC. The encoded protein is CASKGRSYNEQFF.

The chain employs TRBV28 and TRBJ1-2; D is undetermined. Trimming pared 5 bases from V and 2 bases from J, leaving 9 bases between. CDR1 is MDHEN, CDR2 SYDVKM, per germline. This CDR3 spans 13 amino acids. CDR3 bases: TGTGCCAGCAGTCCCGGCACGAACTATGGCTACACCTTC. Translating gives CASSPGTNYGYTF.

CDR3 DNA: TGTGCCAGCAGCTTAGGAAACTGGAACACTGAAGCTTTCTTT. Its translation is CASSLGNWNTEAFF. V and J are TRBV7-9 and TRBJ1-1, with unresolved D. Germline V gene sequence: CDR1 SEHNR, CDR2 FQNEAQ (reference sequence). The CDR3 totals 14 residues. V was trimmed by 1 base and J by 1 base, leaving 7 bases between them.

The chain links TRBV29-1 to TRBJ1-1, with TRBD1 identical over 7 bases. V gave up 6 bases and J gave up 6 bases; unmatched junction bases: 7. The germline V gene encodes CDR1 SQVTM and CDR2 ANQGSEA. CDR3 length: 12 amino acids. In nucleotides, the CDR3 is TGCAGCGTCCGAGGGGACAGAGCTGAAGCTTTCTTT. Protein product: CSVRGDRAEAFF.

The chain is built from TRBV19 and TRBJ2-2; D is uncertain. CDR3 length equals 15 residues. V was trimmed by 3 bases and J by 0 bases, leaving 8 bases between them. Germline V gives CDR1 LNHDA, CDR2 SQIVND (reference sequence). The chain's CDR3 is CASSISSSNTGELFF. The DNA of the CDR3 is TGTGCCAGTAGTATTTCCTCCTCGAACACCGGGGAGCTGTTTTTT.

This clone was recorded only once. The chain employs TRBV7-9 and TRBJ2-1; D is undetermined. With 3 bases removed from V and 7 bases from J, the gap between germline ends came to 16 bases. This CDR3 contains 15 residues. Germline CDR1 is SEHNR and CDR2 is FQNEAQ (reference sequence). DNA of the CDR3: TGTGCCAGCAGCTTGGCCCCTAGGCTCGGTAATGAGCAGTTCTTC. Translated: CASSLAPRLGNEQFF. Complete variable domain (other parts from reference TRBV7-9 and TRBJ2-1): DTGVSQNPRHKITKRGQNVTFRCDPISEHNRLYWYRQTLGQGPEFLTYFQNEAQLEKSRLLSDRFSAERPKGSFSTLEIQRTEQGDSAMYLCASSLAPRLGNEQFFGPGTRLTVL.

CDR3 sequence (DNA): TGTGCCAGCAGCACCGGACTACTTGGGGCGGGTCAGTACGTC. Translation gives CASSTGLLGAGQYV. V and J are TRBV11-2 and TRBJ2-7; the D gene is possibly TRBD2 (6 bases). CDR3 size: 14 residues. V shed 5 bases and J shed 10 bases, with 21 bases lying between them. The germline CDR1 and CDR2 sequences are SGHAT and FQNNGV.

The V and J genes are TRBV28 and TRBJ1-2; D is ambiguous. In germline, CDR1 is MDHEN, CDR2 SYDVKM. The CDR3 contains 12 residues. The V end lost 5 bases, the J end lost 3 bases, and 7 bases lay between the germline ends. The CDR3: CASSPRDYGYTF. The CDR3 DNA reads as TGTGCCAGCAGTCCTCGGGACTATGGCTACACCTTC.